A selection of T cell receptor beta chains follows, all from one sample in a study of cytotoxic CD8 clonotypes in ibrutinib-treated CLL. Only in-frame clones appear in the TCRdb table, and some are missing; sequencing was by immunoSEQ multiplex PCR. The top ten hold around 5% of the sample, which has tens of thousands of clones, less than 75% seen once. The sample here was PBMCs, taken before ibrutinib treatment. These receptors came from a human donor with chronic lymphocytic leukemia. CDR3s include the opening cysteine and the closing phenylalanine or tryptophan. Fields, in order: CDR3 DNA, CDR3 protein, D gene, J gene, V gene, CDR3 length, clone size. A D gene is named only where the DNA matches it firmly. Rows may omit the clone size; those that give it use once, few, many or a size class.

TGTGCCATCAGTGAGTGGGGGCAGAACACTGAAGCTTTCTTT CAISEWGQNTEAFF NA TRBJ1-1 TRBV10-3 14 NA
TGTGCCAGCAGCTCGACAGGGTGGAGCACTGAAGCTTTCTTT CASSSTGWSTEAFF TRBD1 TRBJ1-1 TRBV7-9 14 medium-sized
TGCGCCAGCAGGGACAGGGGAATGAACACTGAAGCTTTCTTT CASRDRGMNTEAFF TRBD1 TRBJ1-1 TRBV10-1 14 once
TGTGCCAGCAGCGTAAGGCTAGCGGGGATACAAAACACCGGGGAGCTGTTTTTT CASSVRLAGIQNTGELFF TRBD2 TRBJ2-2 TRBV9 18 few
TGTGCCAGCAGTCATGGGACTAGCGGCGGGGAGACCCAGTACTTC CASSHGTSGGETQYF TRBD2 TRBJ2-5 TRBV6-5 15 NA
TGTGCCAGCAGCTTAGATACAGGTGGTAATGAAAAACTGTTTTTT CASSLDTGGNEKLFF NA TRBJ1-4 TRBV7-9 15 NA
TGCGCCAGCAGCCAAGGGTTAGGGGGTGGGGAAAAACTGTTTTTT CASSQGLGGGEKLFF NA TRBJ1-4 TRBV4-1 15 NA
TGTGCCAGCAGCCTAGGTGGGGCGAACACTGAAGCTTTCTTT CASSLGGANTEAFF NA TRBJ1-1 TRBV9 14 NA
TGCGCCAGCAGCTCCGGGGACGGCCTCTACAATGAGCAGTTCTTC CASSSGDGLYNEQFF NA TRBJ2-1 TRBV5-1 15 once
TGCGCCAGCAGCCATGACCAGGGGTCTGGGGCCAACGTCCTGACTTTC CASSHDQGSGANVLTF NA TRBJ2-6 TRBV4-3 16 NA
TGTGCCAGCAGCTCACTTGGGACAGGCTTTAGCAATCAGCCCCAGCATTTT CASSSLGTGFSNQPQHF TRBD1 TRBJ1-5 TRBV7-8 17 few
TGTGCCAGCACCCCCCTGACAGAAGGGGAAGCTTTCTTT CASTPLTEGEAFF NA TRBJ1-1 TRBV5-5 13 NA
TGTGCCAGCTTCGGGGGGGACAGCCAAGAGACCCAGTACTTC CASFGGDSQETQYF NA TRBJ2-5 TRBV18 14 NA
TGTGCCAGCAGCCTCACAGGTTGGGGCGATCAGCCCCAGCATTTT CASSLTGWGDQPQHF NA TRBJ1-5 TRBV11-2 15 NA
TGTGCCAGCAGTCAAAGACTAGCCAACGAGCAGTACTTC CASSQRLANEQYF TRBD2 TRBJ2-7 TRBV6-6 13 NA
TGTGCCAGCAGCTGGGAGGCGGGACAGGGCAGGTCACCCCTCCACTTT CASSWEAGQGRSPLHF TRBD1 TRBJ1-6 TRBV11-2 16 NA
TGCGCCAGCAGTAGCGGGGGGGCGTATACTGAGCAGTTCTTC CASSSGGAYTEQFF TRBD2 TRBJ2-1 TRBV5-1 14 NA
TGCAGTGCTAGGGACGGCTACGAGCAGTACTTC CSARDGYEQYF NA TRBJ2-7 TRBV20-1 11 NA
TGTGCCAGCAGTGAGTTCGCGGGAAAAAGAACTGAAGCTTTCTTT CASSEFAGKRTEAFF NA TRBJ1-1 TRBV25-1 15 NA
TGTGCCAGCAGATACAGGGCAACCAGCTACGAGCAGTACTTC CASRYRATSYEQYF NA TRBJ2-7 TRBV7-9 14 NA
TGTGCCAGCAGCCGACAGGGGAGGTATGGCTACACCTTC CASSRQGRYGYTF TRBD1 TRBJ1-2 TRBV28 13 NA
TGTGCCAGCTCACGGACCGCCCGCGGGAATTCACCCCTCCACTTT CASSRTARGNSPLHF NA TRBJ1-6 TRBV18 15 few
TGTGCCAGCAGCCGGGGCGGGGTTGGAAACACCATATATTTT CASSRGGVGNTIYF NA TRBJ1-3 TRBV7-6 14 NA
TGTGCCACCAGCAGAGCAAGGACAGGGGAGGGGGAGACCCAGTACTTC CATSRARTGEGETQYF TRBD1 TRBJ2-5 TRBV15 16 NA
TGTGCCAGCAGTTTGCGCAGGGGGCGGGGTATTGTTAAGGACTATGGCTACACCTTC CASSLRRGRGIVKDYGYTF TRBD1 TRBJ1-2 TRBV2 19 NA
TGTGCCAGCAGCTTAGCGGCAGGGTTGAACACTGAAGCTTTCTTT CASSLAAGLNTEAFF NA TRBJ1-1 TRBV7-2 15 once
TGTGCCAGCAGCCGGACCGGGACGACTTTAGAGCAGTACTTC CASSRTGTTLEQYF NA TRBJ2-7 TRBV7-2 14 NA
TGTGCCAGCTCACCACCGGACAGGACTTCGGATGGCTACACCTTC CASSPPDRTSDGYTF TRBD1 TRBJ1-2 TRBV18 15 few
TGTGCCACCAGCAGAGCGATAGGACAGGGGAGCACTGAAGCTTTCTTT CATSRAIGQGSTEAFF TRBD1 TRBJ1-1 TRBV15 16 few
TGTGCCAGCAGCCCGACAGGGGTTCGGGGGATAGATACGCAGTATTTT CASSPTGVRGIDTQYF TRBD1 TRBJ2-3 TRBV5-6 16 NA
TGTGCCAGCAGCCTACTTTTGGCTAGCGGCTACGAGCAGTACTTC CASSLLLASGYEQYF TRBD2 TRBJ2-7 TRBV7-9 15 NA
TGTGCCAGCAGGGAGGGAGAGACCCAGTACTTC CASREGETQYF NA TRBJ2-5 TRBV7-8 11 NA
TGTGCCAGCTCAAGTATGAGCAATCAGCCCCAGCATTTT CASSSMSNQPQHF NA TRBJ1-5 TRBV18 13 NA
TGTGCCAGCAGTTACTCCGCGGGGGTGACCACCGGGGAGCTGTTTTTT CASSYSAGVTTGELFF TRBD2 TRBJ2-2 TRBV6-5 16 NA
TGTGCCAGCAGCAGGACCCTCTACGAGCAGTACTTC CASSRTLYEQYF NA TRBJ2-7 TRBV7-9 12 medium-sized
TGTGCCAGCAGTTCACGGGTTTGGGGCGAGCAGTACTTC CASSSRVWGEQYF NA TRBJ2-7 TRBV27 13 NA
TGCGCCAGCAGCTTGGATGGGACAACACAAGAGACCCAGTACTTC CASSLDGTTQETQYF NA TRBJ2-5 TRBV5-1 15 NA
TGTGCCAGCAGCTTGGACAGGGGCTATGGCTACACCTTC CASSLDRGYGYTF TRBD1 TRBJ1-2 TRBV5-6 13 few
TGTGCCAGCAGCTTTGTGCCCGGTGAGCAGTACTTC CASSFVPGEQYF NA TRBJ2-7 TRBV11-2 12 few
TGTGCCAGCAGTTTAGTGGGCCCGGCCAAAAACATTCAGTACTTC CASSLVGPAKNIQYF NA TRBJ2-4 TRBV27 15 NA
TGTGCCAGTACCCTAGGGACAGGAGGCTACGAGCAGTACTTC CASTLGTGGYEQYF TRBD1 TRBJ2-7 TRBV19 14 NA
TGTGCCAGCAGCTTTCCGCTGGGACAGGGTATCGGAACCCTCCACTTT CASSFPLGQGIGTLHF TRBD1 TRBJ1-6 TRBV7-9 16 few
TGTGCCATCAGTGGGCAGGGAGTTGAAGCTTTCTTT CAISGQGVEAFF NA TRBJ1-1 TRBV10-3 12 medium-sized
TGTGCCAGCAGTCCACCGGGACTAGCGGGAAAGCAGTACTTC CASSPPGLAGKQYF TRBD2 TRBJ2-7 TRBV6-5 14 NA
TGTGCCATCAGTGAGCCGACAGGGACCTACGGGGCTTTCTTT CAISEPTGTYGAFF TRBD1 TRBJ1-1 TRBV10-3 14 NA
TGTGCCAGCAGTTACCGAGCCAACATTCAGTACTTC CASSYRANIQYF NA TRBJ2-4 TRBV27 12 NA
TGTGCCAGCAGCTTAACAGGGGGCACTGAAGCTTTCTTT CASSLTGGTEAFF TRBD1 TRBJ1-1 TRBV7-6 13 NA
TGTGCCAGCAGCACCCATAGCGGGAGTATAAATGAGCAGTTCTTC CASSTHSGSINEQFF TRBD2 TRBJ2-1 TRBV11-2 15 NA